This TCR beta chain was identified during a study of T cells in narcolepsy (dated by TCRdb to 2016 to 2019). About the study as a whole: The study enrolled patients with narcolepsy type 1 or type 2 (NT1, NT2) together with healthy control donors. To look for autoreactive T cells in narcolepsy patients that target self-antigens of hypocretin neurons (hypocretin, TRIB2), the study used TCR Vbeta sequencing to follow clonotypes in blood and CSF.

Memory CD4+ T cells were sorted ex vivo from peripheral blood of narcolepsy patients and healthy controls for TCR Vbeta sequencing. As regards this clone: Its antigen is unknown. Qualities for individual bases were not recorded, and no much larger clone is one base off.

The CDR3 covers 15 residues, taking in both the cysteine and the phenylalanine. Left in the record is the CDR3 DNA by itself, 45 bases read in frame from the first base. According to the germline V gene (reference sequence), CDR1 reads LNHDA and CDR2 reads SQIVND. V is reduced by 4 bases and J by 2 bases, leaving a spacing of 12 bases between them. Library construction relied on the immunoSEQ multiplex PCR assay. TCRdb provides this immuneACCESS table in a form limited to in-frame rearrangements. Some clones are lacking; in checked studies, under half of them reflect an unresolved V gene, and why the rest are absent is not known. The sample profile shows tens of thousands of clones; roughly 88% of them were found once. The ten biggest clones cover 1% to 1.5% of the sample. Beyond this particular receptor, the publication reports: Some blood memory CD4+ repertoires from patients and controls contained no sequences matching autoreactive T cell clones. Autoreactive clonotypes were reported to be detected serially in the blood of the same patients and of different patients, but not in the blood of healthy controls. HCRT-specific and TRIB2-specific autoreactive clonotypes were highlighted in plots that compared CD4+ T cell clonotypes in CSF versus blood from the same patient. Numbers of sequenced blood memory CD4+ clonotypes were comparable, with averages of approximately 39,000 in patients and 33,354 in controls.

The sequence joins TRBV19 to TRBJ2-4; the D gene lacks a confident call. Sequenced: CD45RA- memory CD4+ T cells from PBMCs. The sample's cell subset or site label, in plain terms: memory T cells sorted ex vivo from peripheral blood. The receptor was derived from a human donor with narcolepsy. The nucleotide sequence reads TGTGCCAGTAGTACCCAATCCCTTACCAAAAACATTCAGTACTTC. The resulting protein is CASSTQSLTKNIQYF.